This TCR beta chain originates from a study of blood T cell repertoires in COVID-19. There are 14 residues in the CDR3. Germline CDR1 reads SGHRS; CDR2 reads YFSETQ. J gave up 1 base and V 2 bases, and 2 bases lay outside the gene matches. TCRdb's copy holds only in-frame clones and misses some; the assay was immunoSEQ multiplex PCR. The sample lists hundreds of thousands of clones; about 85% were seen once. This clonotype was sampled from a human donor in a cohort sampled during active COVID-19. Sequencing was done on a sample of peripheral blood. The chain combines TRBV5-1 with TRBJ1-1; 7 nucleotides match TRBD1. CDR3 residues: CASSLRQGNTEAFF. Here the CDR3 DNA reads TGCGCCAGCAGCTTAAGACAGGGGAACACTGAAGCTTTCTTT.